This passage covers 6 T cell receptor beta chains from one sample sequenced in a study of early T cells in non-severe SARS-CoV-2 infection. TCRdb re-called the 5' RACE reads with MiXCR, one entry per CDR3 protein. Of about 64,000 distinct CDR3 sequences in the sample, less than 9.5% were seen once. The sample in question was whole blood, obtained at baseline. These receptors were obtained from an adult who was a healthcare worker with PCR-confirmed SARS-CoV-2 infection or an uninfected control (not recorded which).

The chain uses TRBV10-2 and TRBJ2-3; D unclear. The CDR3 has 13 amino acids. V was clipped by 3 bases and J by 4 bases, with 8 bases between them. Germline V gene data show CDR1 as WSHSY and CDR2 as SAAADI. In DNA, the CDR3 is TGCGCCAGCAGTGATGGTTCACCAGATACGCAGTATTTT. Its translation: CASSDGSPDTQYF.

The table lists this clonotype with many counts. The genes are TRBV20-1 and TRBJ1-5; no clear D gene. The V gene lost 2 bases and the J gene lost 0 bases, with 8 bases spanning the gap. Germline V lookup: CDR1 DFQATT, CDR2 SNEGSKA (reference sequence). This CDR3 spans 14 amino acids. The CDR3 region is CSARQDFSNQPQHF. The CDR3 region has the DNA TGCAGTGCTAGACAGGACTTTAGCAATCAGCCCCAGCATTTT.

This clonotype has a count of ten or more. V usage is TRBV2 and J usage is TRBJ1-4; 7 bases fit TRBD1. Trimming removed 3 bases from V and 4 bases from J; junction bases left unmatched: 5. The CDR3 sequence is 15 residues long. Germline CDR1 is SNHLY and CDR2 is FYNNEI. The CDR3 DNA sequence: TGTGCCAGCAGTGAGCCGGGACAGAGTAATGAAAAACTGTTTTTT. This sequence encodes CASSEPGQSNEKLFF.

The rearrangement links TRBV7-3 to TRBJ2-1, with D tentatively TRBD2 (6 bases). V lost 4 bases to trimming and J lost 8 bases, with 9 bases between them. CDR1 is SGHTA, CDR2 FQGTGA, per germline. This CDR3 spans 12 amino acids. The CDR3 DNA is TGTGCCAGCAGCTCCGGGAGCCATGAGCAGTTCTTC. Protein sequence: CASSSGSHEQFF.

This clonotype was counted at least ten times. This chain links TRBV20-1 with TRBJ2-5; the D gene could be TRBD1 or TRBD2 (5 bases each). The length of the CDR3 is 12 residues. CDR1 is DFQATT and CDR2 is SNEGSKA in the germline V gene (reference sequence). Trimming pared 7 bases from V and 4 bases from J, leaving 13 bases between. CDR3 loop: CSVLVGGETQYF. Here the CDR3 DNA reads TGCAGTGTACTAGTTGGGGGAGAGACCCAGTACTTC.

The table lists this clonotype with a few counts. The V gene is TRBV4-1, the J gene TRBJ2-5; 8 bases align to TRBD2. This CDR3 spans 19 amino acids. V gave up 1 base and J gave up 5 bases; unmatched junction bases: 18. Germline assignment: CDR1 MGHRA and CDR2 YSYEKL. The CDR3 loop reads CASSQGLAGGSPTGETQYF. The DNA of the CDR3 is TGCGCCAGCAGCCAAGGTTTGGCGGGGGGCTCACCAACCGGGGAGACCCAGTACTTC.